This T cell receptor (beta chain) emerged from a study of blood T cells in healthy people across ages. Remarks on this clonotype: No antigen is known for it.

General study findings and limits: The fall in TCR beta diversity per million T cells was roughly linear with age.

The second PCR ran about 7 to 12 cycles with a sample-barcoded 5' primer and J-beta primers. A template-switch adaptor containing 12 random nucleotides labeled each cDNA molecule. TCRdb called the 5' RACE reads again in MiXCR, with one record for every CDR3 protein. The table lists some 750,000 distinct CDR3 sequences, approximately 21% of them singletons. This TCR was recovered from a man aged 65 to 79 in good health. Sequences were obtained from blood.

CDR3 residues: CASSGGLAGGYYNEQFF. CDR3 sequence (DNA): TGCGCCAGCAGCGGGGGACTAGCGGGGGGGTACTACAATGAGCAGTTCTTC. The chain combines TRBV5-1 with TRBJ2-1; 16 bases are a match to TRBD2. V shed 4 bases and J 3 bases; nucleotides not matched to a gene: 4. The CDR3 has 17 residues. Germline V gene sequence: CDR1 SGHRS, CDR2 YFSETQ.